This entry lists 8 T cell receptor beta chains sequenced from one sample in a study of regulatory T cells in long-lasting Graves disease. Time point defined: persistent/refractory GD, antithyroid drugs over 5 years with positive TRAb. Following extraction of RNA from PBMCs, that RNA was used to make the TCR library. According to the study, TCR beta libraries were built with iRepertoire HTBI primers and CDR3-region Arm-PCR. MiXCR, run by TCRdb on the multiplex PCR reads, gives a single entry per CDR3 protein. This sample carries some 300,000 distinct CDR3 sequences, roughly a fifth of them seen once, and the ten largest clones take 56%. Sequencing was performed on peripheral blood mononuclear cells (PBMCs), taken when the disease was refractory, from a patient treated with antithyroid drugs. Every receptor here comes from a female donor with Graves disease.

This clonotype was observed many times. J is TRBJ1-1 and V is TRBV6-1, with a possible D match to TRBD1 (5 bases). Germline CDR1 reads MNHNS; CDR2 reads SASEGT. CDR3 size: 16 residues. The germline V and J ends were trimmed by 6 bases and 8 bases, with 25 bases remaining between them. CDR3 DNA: TGTGCCAGCAGCCCTTGGACGCGTGACCGAGGGGCCGAAGCTTTCTTT. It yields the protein CASSPWTRDRGAEAFF.

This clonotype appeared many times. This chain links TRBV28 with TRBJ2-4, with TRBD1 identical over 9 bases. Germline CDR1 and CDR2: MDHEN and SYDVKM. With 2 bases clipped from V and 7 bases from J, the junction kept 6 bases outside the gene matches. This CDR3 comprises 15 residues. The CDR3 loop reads CASSLPGTGMNIQYF. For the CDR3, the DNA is TGTGCCAGCAGTTTACCGGGGACAGGGATGAACATTCAGTACTTC.

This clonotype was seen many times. CDR3 DNA sequence: TGTGCCAGCAGTTTGACAGGAGCCAAAAACATTCAGTACTTC. It encodes CASSLTGAKNIQYF. The V and J genes are TRBV28 and TRBJ2-4; TRBD1 is a possible D gene (6 bases). The CDR3 totals 14 residues. Trimming took 3 bases from V and 0 from J, leaving 6 bases between them. Germline V gene data show CDR1 as MDHEN and CDR2 as SYDVKM. The full variable domain, in which reference TRBV28 and TRBJ2-4 provide the parts outside the CDR3, is DVKVTQSSRYLVKRTGEKVFLECVQDMDHENMFWYRQDPGLGLRLIYFSYDVKMKEKGDIPEGYSVSREKKERFSLILESASTNQTSMYLCASSLTGAKNIQYFGAGTRLSVL.

For the CDR3, the DNA is TGCAGTGCTAGTGAGGGGGGGGCCTGGGAGACCCAGTACTTC. Its translation is CSASEGGAWETQYF. The chain employs TRBV20-1 and TRBJ2-5; a weak D match, TRBD2 (7 bases). This CDR3 has 14 residues. V gave up 3 bases and J gave up 5 bases, with 16 bases separating them. CDR1 is DFQATT, CDR2 SNEGSKA, per germline (reference sequence).

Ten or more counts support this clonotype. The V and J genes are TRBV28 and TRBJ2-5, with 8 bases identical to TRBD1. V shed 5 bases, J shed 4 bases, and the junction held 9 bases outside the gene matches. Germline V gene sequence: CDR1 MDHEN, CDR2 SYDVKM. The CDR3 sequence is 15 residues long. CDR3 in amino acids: CASSTPDRVVETQYF. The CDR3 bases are TGTGCCAGCAGTACCCCGGACAGGGTCGTAGAGACCCAGTACTTC.

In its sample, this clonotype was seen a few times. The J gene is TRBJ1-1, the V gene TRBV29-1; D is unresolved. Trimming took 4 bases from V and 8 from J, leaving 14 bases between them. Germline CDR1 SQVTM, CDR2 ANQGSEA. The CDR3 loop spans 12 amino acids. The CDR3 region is CSVAGGLREAFF. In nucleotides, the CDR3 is TGCAGCGTTGCGGGCGGGCTTAGGGAAGCTTTCTTT.

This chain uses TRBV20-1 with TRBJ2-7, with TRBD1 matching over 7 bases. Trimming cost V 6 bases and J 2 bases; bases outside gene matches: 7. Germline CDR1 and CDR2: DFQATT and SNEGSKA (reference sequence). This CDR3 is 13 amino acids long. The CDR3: CSASTGNAYEQYF. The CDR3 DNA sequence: TGCAGTGCCTCGACAGGGAATGCCTACGAGCAGTACTTC.

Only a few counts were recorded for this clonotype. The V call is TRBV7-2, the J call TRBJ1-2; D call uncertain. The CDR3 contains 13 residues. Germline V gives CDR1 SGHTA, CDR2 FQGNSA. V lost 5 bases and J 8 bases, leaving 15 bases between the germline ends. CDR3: CASSPAVSVGYTF. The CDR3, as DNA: TGTGCCAGCAGCCCCGCCGTGTCGGTGGGCTACACCTTC.